A single sample gave rise to the 20 T cell receptor beta chains below, sequenced in a study of cytomegalovirus exposure and HLA in healthy donors. PCR used 60 Vbeta primers and 13 Jbeta primers. Profiling relied on immunoSEQ multiplex PCR, and the TCRdb table lists in-frame clones only, not all of them. The top ten clones hold approximately 6% of a sample with some 150,000 clones, roughly four fifths of them seen once. Sequenced sample: PBMCs. These receptors all stem from a man aged 25 to 40 in good health and CMV-seropositive.

V usage is TRBV7-6 and J usage is TRBJ2-7; TRBD2 agrees at 8 bases. The CDR3 has 15 residues. Germline CDR1 SGHVS, CDR2 FNYEAQ. Losses at the gene ends were 0 bases for V and 5 bases for J; bases not matched to a gene: 6. CDR3 in DNA: TGTGCCAGCAGCTTAGCTGGACTAGCTTTGGACGAGCAGTACTTC. Protein sequence: CASSLAGLALDEQYF.

This clone was observed a single time. This chain joins TRBV7-2 and TRBJ1-1; 8 nucleotides match TRBD1. With V trimmed by 3 bases and J by 0 bases, 12 bases remained unmatched. The CDR3 is 18 amino acids. The germline CDR1 and CDR2 sequences are SGHTA and FQGNSA. The CDR3 DNA reads as TGTGCCAGCAGCTTCGGTGGGTTGGCAGGGGGCGTGAACACTGAAGCTTTCTTT. Translation gives CASSFGGLAGGVNTEAFF.

V gene TRBV19 combines with J gene TRBJ1-2; TRBD1 agrees at 8 bases. With 8 bases clipped from V and 2 bases from J, the junction kept 4 bases outside the gene matches. CDR3 length: 13 amino acids. Germline loops: CDR1 LNHDA, CDR2 SQIVND (reference sequence). The chain's CDR3 is CASHRGDNYGYTF. CDR3 DNA: TGTGCCAGTCACAGGGGGGACAACTATGGCTACACCTTC.

The rearrangement links TRBV30 to TRBJ1-3; no clear D. Germline V CDR1 and CDR2: GTSNPN, SVGIG (reference sequence). The length of the CDR3 is 11 residues. Trimming cost V 3 bases and J 3 bases, with 3 bases left between them. This chain's CDR3 is CAWSRGNTIYF. The CDR3 DNA is TGTGCCTGGAGCCGTGGAAACACCATATATTTT.

V usage is TRBV2 and J usage is TRBJ2-2, with 8 nucleotides matching TRBD1. Per germline, CDR1 SNHLY and CDR2 FYNNEI. The CDR3 covers 15 residues. The V gene end was trimmed by 5 bases and the J gene end by 4 bases; junction bases not matched to a gene: 6. This chain's CDR3 is CASSSTGVATGELFF. The CDR3, as DNA: TGTGCCAGCAGTTCGACAGGGGTGGCCACCGGGGAGCTGTTTTTT.

The rearrangement uses TRBV9 and TRBJ1-1; D might be TRBD1 (6 bases). V was shortened by 4 bases and J by 5 bases, with 15 bases between the two germline ends. Germline CDR1 SGDLS, CDR2 YYNGEE. The length of the CDR3 is 14 residues. The CDR3 is CASSSMTGRTEAFF. The CDR3 nucleotides read TGTGCCAGCAGCTCAATGACAGGTCGAACTGAAGCTTTCTTT.

The chain uses TRBV5-1 and TRBJ1-2; TRBD1 might be the D (5 bases). Per the germline V gene, CDR1 is SGHRS and CDR2 is YFSETQ. Trimming pared 4 bases from V and 6 bases from J, leaving 19 bases between. This CDR3 has 15 amino acids. The CDR3 sequence: CASSADGLTGHGYTF. CDR3 sequence (DNA): TGCGCCAGCAGCGCGGATGGACTAACAGGACATGGCTACACCTTC.

This chain connects TRBV7-9 to TRBJ2-2; TRBD1 is a possible D gene (7 bases). The CDR3 sequence is 16 residues long. V dropped 11 bases and J dropped 2 bases, with 21 bases sitting between them. The germline V gene encodes CDR1 SEHNR and CDR2 FQNEAQ (reference sequence). The CDR3 nucleotides are TGTGCCGGCCAGGGCGGAGGGGGCGGAAACACCGGGGAGCTGTTTTTT. Translated: CAGQGGGGGNTGELFF. The variable domain in full, with the rest retrieved from reference TRBV7-9 and TRBJ2-2, is DTGVSQNPRHKITKRGQNVTFRCDPISEHNRLYWYRQTLGQGPEFLTYFQNEAQLEKSRLLSDRFSAERPKGSFSTLEIQRTEQGDSAMYLCAGQGGGGGNTGELFFGEGSRLTVL.

The J gene is TRBJ2-1, the V gene TRBV11-1; 9 bases are shared with TRBD2. Germline loops: CDR1 SGHAT, CDR2 FQDESV (reference sequence). CDR3 length: 16 residues. Trimming removed 4 bases from V and 2 bases from J; junction bases left unmatched: 6. The CDR3 protein is CASSSRLAATYNEQFF. In DNA form, the CDR3 reads TGTGCCAGCAGCTCAAGACTAGCGGCTACCTACAATGAGCAGTTCTTC.

V is TRBV5-1 and J is TRBJ1-6; 7 bases are a match to TRBD1. Germline CDR1 is SGHRS and CDR2 is YFSETQ. This CDR3 has 15 residues. J lost 7 bases, V lost 1 base, and 5 bases had no gene match. CDR3 in DNA: TGCGCCAGCAGCTTGACAGGGGATCGGAATTCACCCCTCCACTTT. Translating it yields CASSLTGDRNSPLHF.

The chain has TRBV19 and TRBJ1-5, with D perhaps matching TRBD1 (5 bases). V dropped 3 bases and J dropped 6 bases, with 12 bases sitting between them. This CDR3 spans 14 amino acids. Germline V lookup: CDR1 LNHDA, CDR2 SQIVND (reference sequence). The CDR3 loop reads CASSIRDYGQPQHF. DNA of the CDR3: TGTGCCAGTAGTATTAGGGACTACGGTCAGCCCCAGCATTTT.

The CDR3 nucleotides are TGTGCCAGCAGTCTCCAGGGTTCCCAGCCCCAGCATTTT. It is translated as CASSLQGSQPQHF. The V gene is TRBV28, the J gene TRBJ1-5; TRBD1 might be the D (5 bases). The V gene's germline CDR1 is MDHEN and CDR2 SYDVKM. The V and J ends lost 5 bases and 7 bases respectively, with 12 bases between them. The CDR3 has 13 residues.

The chain links TRBV7-2 to TRBJ2-7, with D perhaps TRBD1 (6 bases). The V gene lost 1 base and the J gene lost 0 bases, with 16 bases spanning the gap. Germline loops: CDR1 SGHTA, CDR2 FQGNSA. The CDR3 extends over 17 amino acids. The CDR3 is CASSLEVLGGSSYEQYF. For the CDR3, the DNA is TGTGCCAGCAGCTTAGAGGTTCTAGGGGGAAGCTCCTACGAGCAGTACTTC. Filled out from reference TRBV7-2 and TRBJ2-7, the complete variable domain reads GAGVSQSPSNKVTEKGKDVELRCDPISGHTALYWYRQSLGQGLEFLIYFQGNSAPDKSGLPSDRFSAERTGGSVSTLTIQRTQQEDSAVYLCASSLEVLGGSSYEQYFGPGTRLTVT.

CDR3 bases: TGTGCCAGCACCCACCCGCAGAAGACTAGCGAAAACGAGCAGTACTTC. Translating it yields CASTHPQKTSENEQYF. The chain carries TRBV2 and TRBJ2-7; 8 bases fit TRBD2. V shed 7 bases and J 5 bases; nucleotides not matched to a gene: 16. Germline CDR1 reads SNHLY; CDR2 reads FYNNEI. The length of the CDR3 is 16 residues. The whole variable domain, remainder taken from reference TRBV2 and TRBJ2-7, is EPEVTQTPSHQVTQMGQEVILRCVPISNHLYFYWYRQILGQKVEFLVSFYNNEISEKSEIFDDQFSVERPDGSNFTLKIRSTKLEDSAMYFCASTHPQKTSENEQYFGPGTRLTVT.

V gene TRBV18 combines with J gene TRBJ1-5, with unresolved D. CDR1 and CDR2 (germline): KGHSH, LQKENI. V was shortened by 1 base and J by 7 bases, with 8 bases between the two germline ends. CDR3 size: 13 residues. CDR3 in DNA: TGTGCCAGCTCACCACTCGAGAGGCAGCCCCAGCATTTT. Residues: CASSPLERQPQHF.

This clone was observed a few times. One end of the junction varies from germline; a read error may be responsible. The V and J genes are TRBV5-6 and TRBJ2-6; 8 nucleotides match TRBD1. Per the germline V gene, CDR1 is SGHDT and CDR2 is YYEEEE. This CDR3 has 18 amino acids. The CDR3 spells CASSSFRTGIAGANGLTF. The CDR3 DNA is TGTGCCAGCAGCTCTTTTCGGACAGGGATAGCCGGGGCCAACGGCCTGACTTTC.

This rearrangement joins TRBV30 to TRBJ2-2; D is possibly TRBD2 (5 bases). This CDR3 contains 14 residues. Germline V lookup: CDR1 GTSNPN, CDR2 SVGIG (reference sequence). The V gene lost 0 bases and the J gene lost 7 bases, with 12 bases spanning the gap. The CDR3 nucleotides are TGTGCCTGGAGTGTGGAGGTCGGAGGCGGGGAGCTGTTTTTT. Translated: CAWSVEVGGGELFF.

This chain connects TRBV4-3 to TRBJ2-5; tentative D call: TRBD1 (6 bases). This CDR3 has 14 amino acids. V was cut by 0 bases and J by 4 bases, with 9 bases left in between. The V gene's germline CDR1 is LGHNA and CDR2 YSLEER. The CDR3, as DNA: TGCGCCAGCAGCCAAGAAAGCAGGGGAGAGACCCAGTACTTC. This gives the protein CASSQESRGETQYF.

This clone has a single count. The chain couples TRBV2 to TRBJ2-1, with 7 bases matching TRBD1. The V gene end was trimmed by 8 bases and the J gene end by 6 bases; junction bases not matched to a gene: 13. The CDR3 runs 15 residues. CDR1 and CDR2 from the germline V gene are SNHLY and FYNNEI. This chain's CDR3 is CASRHGQDRANEQFF. The CDR3 coding sequence is TGTGCCAGCCGTCACGGCCAAGACAGGGCCAATGAGCAGTTCTTC.

This rearrangement joins TRBV6-5 to TRBJ1-1, with D perhaps TRBD1 (6 bases). Trimming pared 9 bases from V and 0 bases from J, leaving 11 bases between. The germline CDR1 and CDR2 sequences are MNHEY and SVGAGI. The CDR3 consists of 13 residues. CDR3 protein: CASAQGMNTEAFF. The CDR3 bases are TGTGCCAGTGCGCAGGGGATGAACACTGAAGCTTTCTTT.